This note documents a single TCR beta chain sequence. The source of the sample is a study of control samples from healthy donors and cancer patients. There are 15 residues in the CDR3. The germline V and J ends were trimmed by 0 bases and 5 bases, with 12 bases remaining between them. Germline V gives CDR1 SGHDT, CDR2 YYEEEE. This table comes from immunoSEQ multiplex PCR, and its TCRdb copy is limited to in-frame clones, with some not included. The table includes about 82,000 clones, roughly 94% detected once. Sequencing used blood. V gene TRBV5-6 combines with J gene TRBJ2-1; TRBD1 or TRBD2 may be the D gene (5 bases each). The clonotype was recovered from a woman aged 18-35 years in good health. The CDR3 here is CASSLVSGSNNEQFF. CDR3 bases: TGTGCCAGCAGCTTGGTCTCAGGGAGCAACAATGAGCAGTTCTTC.